The clone carrying this TCR beta chain was seen ten or more times. Its antigen is unidentified. The source of the sample is a study of CD8+CD57+ T cells in acquired aplastic anemia. Study in general: DNA from sorted CD4+ and CD8+ cells averaged roughly 3.4 ug. Study-wide results and caveats: Levels of CD8+ Simpson's diversity were not significantly distinct in patients versus controls. Patients and controls had in common approximately 30 CD8+ CDR3 sequences.

Both TCR beta VDJ combination and CDR3 sequence profiling were carried out. Genomic DNA was the template for this profiling. One entry per CDR3 protein, called by TCRdb with MiXCR from the reads. The sample shows around 180,000 distinct CDR3 sequences, roughly 64% of them seen only once. V lost 3 bases and J lost 0; bases outside the gene matches: 8. CDR1 and CDR2 (germline): MNHNS, SASEGT. The CDR3 is 17 residues long. The sequence was collected from a human donor with severe aplastic anemia or a healthy control (not recorded which). The specimen sequenced was sorted CD4+, CD8+, or CD8+CD57+ T cells (not recorded which) from PBMCs. The V gene is TRBV6-1, the J gene TRBJ2-3; 8 nucleotides line up with TRBD2. The CDR3 region has the DNA TGTGCCAGCAGTGAGCGGCGGGGGGCCTCTAGCACAGATACGCAGTATTTT. This gives the protein CASSERRGASSTDTQYF.